One sample yielded the 25 T cell receptor beta chains listed below, sequenced in a study of breast tumors, draining lymph nodes, adjacent tissues. The lymph nodes were axillary draining lymph nodes from breast cancer patients. TCRdb passed the multiplex PCR reads through MiXCR, listing each CDR3 protein once. This table holds about 140,000 distinct CDR3 sequences, approximately 20% found once. Sequencing was performed on axillary lymph node tissue. The receptors originated from a female donor with breast cancer. Some clones in this sample may be carry-over from other donors' samples.

About this clonotype: A clone one base away is much larger, so this may be a read error. Given the absence of the conserved phenylalanine or tryptophan at the CDR3 end, a read error is likely. This chain links TRBV29-1 with TRBJ2-3; D is unresolved. V was shortened by 3 bases and J by 7 bases, with 20 bases between the two germline ends. Germline V gene lookup returns CDR1 SQVTM and CDR2 ANQGSEA. The CDR3 runs to 15 residues. CDR3 loop: CSVEKGSGSLHTQYL. In nucleotides, the CDR3 is TGCAGCGTTGAGAAGGGATCCGGTAGTCTTCATACGCAGTATCTT.

This clonotype came up many times. The V gene is TRBV2, the J gene TRBJ2-5; D is unclear. Germline V lookup: CDR1 SNHLY, CDR2 FYNNEI. V was cut by 6 bases and J by 2 bases, with 7 bases left in between. This CDR3 has 12 amino acids. The CDR3 spells CASRDVQETQYF. Here the CDR3 DNA reads TGTGCCAGCAGAGACGTTCAAGAGACCCAGTACTTC.

With regard to this clonotype: Being one base from a much bigger clone, this may be a read error. The V and J genes are TRBV6-2 or TRBV6-3 and TRBJ2-5; a possible D gene is TRBD2 (5 bases). Germline CDR1 MNHEY, CDR2 SVGEGT. The CDR3 covers 14 residues. The CDR3 DNA follows: TGTGCCAGCAGTGAACTAGTTCCGAGGGAGACCCAGCACTTC. This encodes CASSELVPRETQHF.

The sample holds many counts of this clonotype. This chain links TRBV29-1 with TRBJ2-7; D might be TRBD1 (6 bases). The germline V gene encodes CDR1 SQVTM and CDR2 ANQGSEA. This CDR3 has 12 amino acids. Trimming stripped 7 bases from V and 0 bases from J, with 10 bases between. The CDR3 loop reads CSGRDNSYEQYF. The CDR3 nucleotides read TGCAGCGGCCGGGACAACTCCTACGAGCAGTACTTC.

This clonotype was recorded at least ten times. The J gene is TRBJ2-5, the V gene TRBV29-1, with 13 bases aligning to TRBD2. This CDR3 is 13 amino acids long. Per germline, CDR1 SQVTM and CDR2 ANQGSEA. V was clipped by 4 bases and J by 6 bases; unmatched bases: 2. CDR3 region: CSVAGTSGKTQYF. CDR3 sequence (DNA): TGCAGCGTTGCGGGGACTAGCGGGAAGACCCAGTACTTC.

This clonotype was detected once. Just one base apart from a much larger clone, this may be a read error. This chain links TRBV11-3 with TRBJ2-7; 9 nucleotides match TRBD2. The CDR3 totals 15 residues. The germline V gene has CDR1 SGHNT and CDR2 YENEEA. Here the CDR3 reads CASSGAASGIGEQCF. CDR3 bases: TGTGCCAGTTCCGGGGCGGCTAGCGGGATTGGCGAGCAGTGCTTC.

This clonotype came up many times. CDR3 in amino acids: CSASPTSGSLYRQYF. The CDR3 DNA is TGCAGTGCTAGTCCAACTAGCGGGAGTTTGTACCGGCAGTACTTC. The chain is built from TRBV20-1 and TRBJ2-7; the match to TRBD2 covers 11 bases. Trimming at V came to 3 bases and at J to 9 bases, leaving 13 bases not matched to a gene. The length of the CDR3 is 15 residues. Germline-derived CDR1 and CDR2 are DFQATT and SNEGSKA (reference sequence).

This chain links TRBV5-1 with TRBJ2-3, with 8 bases aligning to TRBD2. The germline CDR1 and CDR2 sequences are SGHRS and YFSETQ. V shed 0 bases, J shed 2 bases, and the junction held 5 bases outside the gene matches. CDR3 length equals 16 residues. CDR3 sequence (DNA): TGCGCCAGCAGCTTGGACGGGGGGGCCCCCACAGATACGCAGTATTTT. It yields the protein CASSLDGGAPTDTQYF.

This clonotype was observed many times. V gene TRBV6-1 combines with J gene TRBJ1-5; D gene ambiguous. This CDR3 has 15 residues. Germline V gene sequence: CDR1 MNHNS, CDR2 SASEGT. Trimming removed 5 bases at V and 0 bases at J, with 11 bases between. CDR3 DNA: TGTGCCAGCAGTTTTGAGGTGAATAGCAATCAGCCCCAGCATTTT. This codes for CASSFEVNSNQPQHF.

This clonotype was seen at least ten times. The CDR3 DNA follows: TGTGCCAGCAGTTACGATCGGACTAGACCAGATACGCAGTATTTT. Its translation is CASSYDRTRPDTQYF. The chain is built from TRBV6-6 and TRBJ2-3; 7 nucleotides match TRBD2. The length of the CDR3 is 15 residues. V was clipped by 2 bases and J by 4 bases; unmatched bases: 6. CDR1 is MNHNY, CDR2 SVGAGI, per germline (reference sequence).

This clonotype showed up many times. This chain connects TRBV11-2 to TRBJ2-7; D may be TRBD1 (5 bases). Germline-derived CDR1 and CDR2 are SGHAT and FQNNGV. V lost 6 bases to trimming and J lost 6 bases, with 12 bases between them. This CDR3 comprises 12 residues. CDR3 nucleotide sequence: TGTGCCAGCAGTTTACAGGCAACCGAGCAGTACTTC. Amino acid sequence: CASSLQATEQYF. The whole variable domain, remainder taken from reference TRBV11-2 and TRBJ2-7, is EAGVAQSPRYKIIEKRQSVAFWCNPISGHATLYWYQQILGQGPKLLIQFQNNGVVDDSQLPKDRFSAERLKGVDSTLKIQPAKLEDSAVYLCASSLQATEQYFGPGTRLTVT.

In regard to this clonotype: A much more abundant neighbour one base away suggests this may be a read error. The V and J genes are TRBV19 and TRBJ2-7, with D unresolved. The CDR3 has 14 amino acids. The V gene's germline CDR1 is LNHDA and CDR2 SQIVND (reference sequence). The CDR3 sequence is CASSIRSGFYGQYF. The CDR3 DNA is TGTGCCAGTAGTATTAGGTCAGGATTCTACGGGCAGTACTTC.

This clonotype occurred many times. The J gene is TRBJ2-2, the V gene TRBV7-2; TRBD2 might be the D (5 bases). The germline gives CDR1 SGHTA, CDR2 FQGNSA. The CDR3 loop spans 13 amino acids. The germline V and J ends were trimmed by 4 bases and 6 bases, with 9 bases remaining between them. The CDR3 reads CASSSDWAGELFF. The CDR3 nucleotides read TGTGCCAGCAGCTCGGACTGGGCCGGGGAGCTGTTTTTT. Full variable domain (rest looked up from reference TRBV7-2 and TRBJ2-2): GAGVSQSPSNKVTEKGKDVELRCDPISGHTALYWYRQSLGQGLEFLIYFQGNSAPDKSGLPSDRFSAERTGGSVSTLTIQRTQQEDSAVYLCASSSDWAGELFFGEGSRLTVL.

In its sample, this clonotype was seen a few times. The rearrangement links TRBV6-1 to TRBJ2-1, with D possibly TRBD2 on 6 matching bases. The CDR3 length is 16 residues. Germline CDR1 and CDR2: MNHNS and SASEGT. Trimming pared 8 bases from V and 2 bases from J, leaving 19 bases between. Here the CDR3 DNA reads TGTGCCAGCGCCCCCTACGGGCTAGCGACCTACAATGAGCAGTTCTTC. Its translation: CASAPYGLATYNEQFF.

In its sample, this clonotype was seen many times. The chain links TRBV2 to TRBJ2-7; D perhaps matches TRBD1 (5 bases). V was shortened by 1 base and J by 6 bases, with 13 bases between the two germline ends. Germline V gene lookup returns CDR1 SNHLY and CDR2 FYNNEI. The CDR3 is 14 residues long. This CDR3 reads CASSEEESRGEQYF. The CDR3 DNA is TGTGCCAGCAGTGAAGAAGAGAGTAGGGGCGAGCAGTACTTC. Drawing the rest from reference TRBV2 and TRBJ2-7, the complete variable domain is EPEVTQTPSHQVTQMGQEVILRCVPISNHLYFYWYRQILGQKVEFLVSFYNNEISEKSEIFDDQFSVERPDGSNFTLKIRSTKLEDSAMYFCASSEEESRGEQYFGPGTRLTVT.

At least ten counts were recorded for this clonotype. The rearrangement joins TRBV7-8 to TRBJ2-7; 15 bases map to TRBD2. V lost 5 bases to trimming and J lost 5 bases; unmatched junction nucleotides: 10. The CDR3 loop spans 17 amino acids. Germline CDR1 and CDR2: SGHVS and FQNEAQ. For the CDR3, the DNA is TGTGCCAGCAGCCTAGGGACTAGCGGGAGGACAGGCCACGAGCAGTACTTC. Its protein product is CASSLGTSGRTGHEQYF.

As concerns this clonotype: A much more abundant neighbour one base away suggests this may be a read error. The J gene is TRBJ2-1, the V gene TRBV11-2; D possibly corresponds to TRBD1 (6 bases). Germline values: CDR1 SGHAT, CDR2 FQNNGV. The CDR3 is 13 amino acids. V lost 6 bases and J 10 bases, leaving 16 bases between the germline ends. This CDR3 reads CASREGGKYEQFF. Written as DNA, the CDR3 is TGTGCCAGCAGAGAAGGGGGAAAGTACGAGCAGTTCTTC.

Many counts were recorded for this clonotype. The rearrangement uses TRBV15 and TRBJ2-2; a possible D gene is TRBD1 (5 bases). Germline V gene sequence: CDR1 LNHNV, CDR2 YYDKDF (reference sequence). CDR3 size: 14 residues. V dropped 1 base and J dropped 7 bases, with 10 bases sitting between them. The CDR3 loop reads CATSRGGLGGELFF. DNA for the CDR3: TGTGCCACCAGCAGAGGGGGCCTTGGCGGGGAGCTGTTTTTT.

The table lists this clonotype with many counts. The chain is built from TRBV12-3 or TRBV12-4 and TRBJ2-1; 10 bases map to TRBD2. J lost 6 bases, V lost 5 bases, and 7 bases had no gene match. The CDR3 consists of 15 residues. The CDR3 coding sequence is TGTGCCAGCAGTCCCGGGACTAGCGTTGGCAATGAGCAGTTCTTC. The encoded protein is CASSPGTSVGNEQFF.

In the case of this clonotype: A much larger clone is a single base away; this may be a read error. This chain links TRBV19 with TRBJ2-3, with D possibly matching TRBD2 (6 bases). The CDR3 length is 17 residues. The germline V gene has CDR1 LNHDA and CDR2 SQIVND (reference sequence). The CDR3 DNA reads TGTGCCAGTAGTCCGCTTTTCGGCGGGATCGGCACAGATACGCAGTGTTTT. Encoded protein: CASSPLFGGIGTDTQCF.

This clonotype was seen at least ten times. The gene calls are TRBV2 and TRBJ2-7, with 10 positions matching TRBD2. The CDR3 runs to 14 residues. V shed 6 bases and J 2 bases; nucleotides not matched to a gene: 4. Per germline, CDR1 SNHLY and CDR2 FYNNEI. The CDR3 coding sequence is TGTGCCAGCAGCCCGGGACTAGCGACCTACGAGCAGTACTTC. Amino acids: CASSPGLATYEQYF. Looking up the rest from reference TRBV2 and TRBJ2-7 gives the full variable domain: EPEVTQTPSHQVTQMGQEVILRCVPISNHLYFYWYRQILGQKVEFLVSFYNNEISEKSEIFDDQFSVERPDGSNFTLKIRSTKLEDSAMYFCASSPGLATYEQYFGPGTRLTVT.

In this sample, this clonotype turned up many times. V and J are TRBV5-1 and TRBJ2-5; D not resolved. Germline V gene data show CDR1 as SGHRS and CDR2 as YFSETQ. The germline V and J ends were trimmed by 2 bases and 5 bases, with 7 bases remaining between them. The CDR3 loop spans 12 amino acids. The CDR3 region has the DNA TGCGCCAGCAGCTTACCCTCGGAGACCCAGTACTTC. This gives the protein CASSLPSETQYF.

At least ten counts were recorded for this clonotype. The chain couples TRBV3-2 to TRBJ2-7. TRBV3-2 is assigned pseudogene status. The CDR3 is 14 amino acids. In DNA form, the CDR3 reads TGTGCCAGCAGCCAAGAACTGAGATCCTACGAGCAGTACTTC. As protein: CASSQELRSYEQYF.

In this sample, this clonotype turned up many times. The chain is built from TRBV18 and TRBJ1-6; D possibly corresponds to TRBD1 (6 bases). This CDR3 contains 13 residues. Trimming stripped 2 bases from V and 7 bases from J, with 6 bases between. The germline V gene encodes CDR1 KGHSH and CDR2 LQKENI. The CDR3 nucleotides read TGTGCCAGCTCACCAGGGGGCAATTCACCCCTCCACTTT. Amino acids: CASSPGGNSPLHF.

With respect to this clonotype: This sequence may be a read error, since a much larger clone differs from it by one base. The CDR3 reads CASSLASGRYGEQFF. In DNA, the CDR3 is TGTGCCAGCAGTTTAGCTAGCGGGAGATATGGTGAGCAGTTCTTC. V usage is TRBV12-3 or TRBV12-4 and J usage is TRBJ2-1, with TRBD2 identical over 9 bases. The CDR3 extends over 15 amino acids. Germline trimming cut 0 bases from V and 9 bases from J; bases unmatched to any gene: 6.